The next 18 T cell receptor beta chains were all read from a single sample in a study of blood T cell repertoires in COVID-19. The method was immunoSEQ multiplex PCR; TCRdb's version includes in-frame clones alone and lacks a portion of them. The sample shows some 56,000 clones, 80% of them seen only once. The sample taken for sequencing was peripheral blood. All receptors derive from a man aged 55 to 70 with acute or convalescent COVID-19.

The J gene is TRBJ2-6, the V gene TRBV7-3; D remains ambiguous. The CDR3 covers 14 residues. V gave up 6 bases and J gave up 0 bases, with 6 bases separating them. Per germline, CDR1 SGHTA and CDR2 FQGTGA. CDR3 coding DNA: TGTGCCAGCAGTCCCAGCTCTGGGGCCAACGTCCTGACTTTC. Amino acids: CASSPSSGANVLTF.

Only a few counts were recorded for this clone. The rearrangement links TRBV6-6 to TRBJ1-1; 7 nucleotides match TRBD1. The J segment lost 5 bases and the V segment lost 4 bases, leaving 4 bases of the junction unmatched. CDR3 length equals 13 residues. Germline values: CDR1 MNHNY, CDR2 SVGAGI (reference sequence). The CDR3 is CASSFQGGTEAFF. In nucleotides, the CDR3 is TGTGCCAGCAGTTTCCAGGGGGGAACTGAAGCTTTCTTT.

The chain combines TRBV4-1 with TRBJ1-1; 8 bases are a match to TRBD1. The CDR3 length is 14 residues. After removal of 3 bases from V and 7 bases from J, the junction contained 7 bases not matched to a gene. The germline V gene has CDR1 MGHRA and CDR2 YSYEKL. The CDR3 is CASSHPDRVGEAFF. CDR3 coding DNA: TGCGCCAGCAGCCACCCGGACAGGGTTGGTGAAGCTTTCTTT.

The V call is TRBV7-3, the J call TRBJ2-7, with D unresolved. The germline V and J ends were trimmed by 0 bases and 0 bases, with 6 bases remaining between them. The CDR3 sequence is 14 residues long. The V gene's germline CDR1 is SGHTA and CDR2 FQGTGA. This CDR3 is CASSLTPGSYEQYF. CDR3 DNA sequence: TGTGCCAGCAGCTTAACGCCCGGCTCCTACGAGCAGTACTTC.

The chain links TRBV4-2 to TRBJ2-2, with D possibly being TRBD2 (5 bases). Trimming stripped 0 bases from V and 0 bases from J, with 8 bases between. The CDR3 covers 16 residues. Germline V lookup: CDR1 LGHNA, CDR2 YNFKEQ. The CDR3 bases are TGTGCCAGCAGCCAAGAGGGAGACACGAACACCGGGGAGCTGTTTTTT. Amino acid sequence: CASSQEGDTNTGELFF.

This clone is a singleton in its sample. The chain is built from TRBV6-5 and TRBJ2-1, with 8 nucleotides matching TRBD2. Germline V lookup: CDR1 MNHEY, CDR2 SVGAGI. The junction had 12 bases not matched to a gene; V was cut back by 7 bases and J by 7 bases. There are 15 residues in the CDR3. CDR3 nucleotides: TGTGCCAGCATGAGGACTAGCAACCACCTAAATGAGCAGTTCTTC. Translated, it gives CASMRTSNHLNEQFF.

This clone was counted only a few times. This chain joins TRBV7-9 and TRBJ2-5, with 15 nucleotides matching TRBD2. There are 15 residues in the CDR3. J was trimmed by 4 bases and V by 4 bases; bases with no gene match: 1. Germline-derived CDR1 and CDR2 are SEHNR and FQNEAQ (reference sequence). The CDR3 DNA is TGTGCCAGCAGCTCGGGACTAGCGGGGGGAGAGACCCAGTACTTC. Amino acids: CASSSGLAGGETQYF. The full variable domain, its missing parts supplied by reference TRBV7-9 and TRBJ2-5, is DTGVSQNPRHKITKRGQNVTFRCDPISEHNRLYWYRQTLGQGPEFLTYFQNEAQLEKSRLLSDRFSAERPKGSFSTLEIQRTEQGDSAMYLCASSSGLAGGETQYFGPGTRLLVL.

The chain has TRBV6-6 and TRBJ1-5; TRBD1 aligns across 7 bases. The length of the CDR3 is 14 residues. Looked up from germline, CDR1 is MNHNY and CDR2 is SVGAGI (reference sequence). V lost 0 bases, J lost 6 bases, and 2 bases stayed unmatched. In DNA form, the CDR3 reads TGTGCCAGCAGTTACTCGACAGGGATTCAGCCCCAGCATTTT. Its translation: CASSYSTGIQPQHF.

CDR3 coding DNA: TGTGCCAGCAGTTTCGAGGGCAACTATGGCTACACCTTC. Its protein is CASSFEGNYGYTF. The V gene is TRBV27, the J gene TRBJ1-2; D uncertain. Germline CDR1 MNHEY, CDR2 SMNVEV (reference sequence). Trimming pared 3 bases from V and 2 bases from J, leaving 7 bases between. The CDR3 runs 13 residues.

J is TRBJ2-5 and V is TRBV19; 7 bases align to TRBD1. V was clipped by 6 bases and J by 7 bases; unmatched bases: 5. Per germline, CDR1 LNHDA and CDR2 SQIVND (reference sequence). This CDR3 region has 12 residues. CDR3 amino acids: CASRADRRTQYF. The CDR3, as DNA: TGTGCCAGTAGGGCGGACAGGCGGACCCAGTACTTC. The variable domain in full, with the rest retrieved from reference TRBV19 and TRBJ2-5, is DGGITQSPKYLFRKEGQNVTLSCEQNLNHDAMYWYRQDPGQGLRLIYYSQIVNDFQKGDIAEGYSVSREKKESFPLTVTSAQKNPTAFYLCASRADRRTQYFGPGTRLLVL.

The rearrangement joins TRBV7-2 to TRBJ2-3, with a possible D match to TRBD2 (6 bases). The germline gives CDR1 SGHTA, CDR2 FQGNSA. The CDR3 sequence is 17 residues long. Trimming left V 5 bases short and J 0 bases short, with 18 bases between. The CDR3 DNA reads TGTGCCAGCAGCCCATTACTGGGACTTTTAAGCACAGATACGCAGTATTTT. This encodes CASSPLLGLLSTDTQYF. Full variable domain (rest looked up from reference TRBV7-2 and TRBJ2-3): GAGVSQSPSNKVTEKGKDVELRCDPISGHTALYWYRQSLGQGLEFLIYFQGNSAPDKSGLPSDRFSAERTGGSVSTLTIQRTQQEDSAVYLCASSPLLGLLSTDTQYFGPGTRLTVL.

The J gene is TRBJ2-1, the V gene TRBV18; D unresolved. The CDR3 is made up of 16 amino acids. V lost 0 bases, J lost 3 bases, and 12 bases lay in between. Germline CDR1 and CDR2: KGHSH and LQKENI. CDR3 sequence: CASSPPYPENYNEQFF. CDR3 in DNA: TGTGCCAGCTCACCACCGTACCCGGAGAACTACAATGAGCAGTTCTTC.

This clone showed up just a few times. The V call is TRBV3-1 (or the pseudogene TRBV3-2), the J call TRBJ2-7; 9 bases align to TRBD2. The germline CDR1 and CDR2 sequences are LGHDT and YNNKEL (reference sequence). The junction had 6 bases not matched to a gene; V was cut back by 5 bases and J by 7 bases. CDR3 length: 13 residues. The CDR3 here is CASSGTSSGEQYF. CDR3 nucleotides: TGTGCCAGCAGCGGGACTAGCAGCGGGGAGCAGTACTTC.

The gene calls are TRBV5-4 and TRBJ1-2; 9 positions agree with TRBD1. The CDR3 covers 13 residues. Germline values: CDR1 SGHNT, CDR2 YYREEE (reference sequence). V lost 9 bases and J lost 4; bases outside the gene matches: 7. CDR3 region: CATRDRVGYGYTF. The CDR3 DNA follows: TGTGCCACCCGGGACAGGGTAGGCTATGGCTACACCTTC.

This rearrangement joins TRBV6-5 to TRBJ2-4, with TRBD2 matching over 12 bases. The CDR3 runs to 13 residues. V dropped 7 bases and J dropped 6; count of bases not matched to a gene: 1. Per germline, CDR1 MNHEY and CDR2 SVGAGI. CDR3 in DNA: TGTGCCAGCAAACTAGCGGGAGGAAACATTCAGTACTTC. Protein: CASKLAGGNIQYF.

Points on this clone: At one end, the junction sequence differs from germline, possibly due to a read error. V and J are TRBV30 and TRBJ1-2, with D unresolved. Germline values: CDR1 GTSNPN, CDR2 SVGIG (reference sequence). This CDR3 has 13 residues. The CDR3 region has the DNA TGTGCCGGGAGGACCGGAGGAGGCTATGGCTACACCTTC. Its translation: CAGRTGGGYGYTF.

This chain joins TRBV7-8 and TRBJ2-1; D remains ambiguous. The CDR3 length is 13 residues. Germline CDR1 and CDR2: SGHVS and FQNEAQ. V was clipped by 5 bases and J by 8 bases, with 13 bases between them. This CDR3 reads CASSPLRSYEQFF. DNA for the CDR3: TGTGCCAGCAGCCCCCTGCGCTCGTATGAGCAGTTCTTC.

The chain links TRBV21-1 to TRBJ1-5; the table's D call, TRBD1, was not checked against the DNA. TRBV21-1 is recorded as a pseudogene. This CDR3 contains 18 residues. In nucleotides, the CDR3 is TGTGCCAGCAGCAAAAGTAAAGGGACAGGGGCCTTGAATCAGCCCCAGCATTTT. Protein product: CASSKSKGTGALNQPQHF.